One sample yielded the 4 T cell receptor beta chains listed below, sequenced in a study of human T cells and chemical hapten exposure. The time point is: patch test 1, 2 weeks after DPC sensitization. The treatment: therapeutic diphenylcyclopropenone sensitization with weekly scalp DPC. One entry per CDR3 protein, called by TCRdb with MiXCR from the RACE reads. The repertoire includes some 380,000 distinct CDR3 sequences, nearly 5% of them detected once, and 2% to 2.5% sits in the top ten. Sequenced material: whole blood, taken in connection with sensitization to the hapten diphenylcyclopropenone (DPC). Receptors originate from a woman aged 45 to 65 with alopecia areata. Some clones in this sample may be carry-over from other donors' samples.

This clonotype was recorded at least ten times. The chain has TRBV5-1 and TRBJ2-7, with D possibly matching TRBD1 (6 bases). The germline V gene encodes CDR1 SGHRS and CDR2 YFSETQ. V was shortened by 1 base and J by 5 bases, with 13 bases between the two germline ends. The CDR3 is 14 amino acids. In DNA form, the CDR3 reads TGCGCCAGCAGCTTGTGGACAGTTGGGGACGAGCAGTACTTC. As protein: CASSLWTVGDEQYF.

This clonotype was counted ten times or more. This rearrangement joins TRBV7-9 to TRBJ2-1; 11 bases are a match to TRBD2. With V trimmed by 0 bases and J by 0 bases, 7 bases remained unmatched. Germline CDR1 and CDR2: SEHNR and FQNEAQ (reference sequence). This CDR3 region has 19 residues. Here the CDR3 reads CASSLAGTSGRGSYNEQFF. The CDR3 DNA reads TGTGCCAGCAGCTTAGCCGGGACTAGCGGTCGGGGCTCCTACAATGAGCAGTTCTTC.

The sample holds a few counts of this clonotype. The chain recombines TRBV20-1 with TRBJ1-5; TRBD1 aligns across 7 bases. The CDR3 totals 14 residues. V lost 1 base and J lost 4; bases outside the gene matches: 4. Germline assignment: CDR1 DFQATT and CDR2 SNEGSKA (reference sequence). This CDR3 reads CSARGDSGNQPQHF. As DNA, the CDR3 is TGCAGTGCTAGAGGGGACAGTGGAAATCAGCCCCAGCATTTT.

To note about this clonotype: Being one base from a much bigger clone, this may be a read error. This chain uses TRBV7-2 with TRBJ2-3; the D is unclear. V was trimmed by 11 bases and J by 3 bases, leaving 12 bases between them. The CDR3 is made up of 12 amino acids. Germline V gene data show CDR1 as SGHTA and CDR2 as FQGNSA. The CDR3 coding sequence is TGTGCCGGGCGATCAGGAACAGATACGCAGTATTTT. Amino acid sequence: CAGRSGTDTQYF.